One T cell receptor beta chain is described in this entry. Its cognate antigen is unknown. Profiling relied on immunoSEQ multiplex PCR, and the TCRdb table lists in-frame clones only, not all of them. The sample contains more than 65,000 clones, 65% to 80% of which appear only once. This record comes from a study of OX40 agonist ivuxolimab in advanced cancers. Study overall: Of mixed ages from about 20 to 80 and averaging around 60 years, the group was 65% to 85% male. Prior therapy, whether anti-PD-1, anti-PD-L1 or anti-CTLA-4, was allowed, and under 50% had some.

Notes on the study in general: Blood T cells, both CD4+ and CD8+, expanded clonally by week 6 at 0.1 to 3.0 mg/kg. No antigen was identified for the clonally expanded peripheral T cells.

CDR1 and CDR2 from the germline V gene are SGHDT and YYEEEE. The CDR3 spans 15 residues. Trimming took off 5 bases at V and 9 bases at J, with 18 bases between the two ends. The clonotype was recovered from an adult with an advanced solid tumor such as melanoma, head and neck, liver or kidney cancer. This chain joins TRBV5-6 and TRBJ2-6; TRBD2 might be the D (6 bases). Source: CD4+ or CD8+ T cells sorted from blood, taken in a trial of the OX40 agonist ivuxolimab. This chain's CDR3 is CASRQKPGTHNVLTF. The CDR3 DNA is TGTGCCAGCAGACAGAAGCCCGGGACTCACAACGTCCTGACTTTC.